This T cell receptor (beta chain) was recorded in a study of blood T cell repertoires in COVID-19. Study information: Nucleic acid was either cDNA or gDNA, and it came from T cells, B-cell-depleted T cells, or PBMCs.

The protocol was immunoSEQ multiplex PCR, while the TCRdb copy is restricted to in-frame clones and leaves out a portion. The table has 150,000 to 200,000 clones, approximately 84% seen once. The origin of this receptor is a human donor with acute or convalescent COVID-19. The donor label of this sample is uncertain. The material sequenced was peripheral blood.

As DNA, the CDR3 is TGTGCCAGCAGCGACATGCAGGGGGCTCACACTGAAGCTTTCTTT. Translation gives CASSDMQGAHTEAFF. The gene calls are TRBV9 and TRBJ1-1, with 8 bases matching TRBD1. Per germline, CDR1 SGDLS and CDR2 YYNGEE. The CDR3 covers 15 residues. The V and J ends lost 3 bases and 3 bases, in that order; junction bases with no gene match: 7.